This T cell receptor (beta chain) is from a study of blood T cells in healthy people across ages. This clonotype was counted ten times or more. Trimming left V 2 bases short and J 2 bases short, with 8 bases between. This CDR3 is built from 13 residues. Germline V gene data show CDR1 as SQVTM and CDR2 as ANQGSEA. A second PCR, run for about 6 to 12 cycles, used a sample-barcoded 5' primer plus a J-beta primer mix. Each cDNA molecule received a tag from a template-switch adaptor that had 12 random nucleotides. TCRdb reprocessed the 5' RACE reads via MiXCR and lists one record per CDR3 protein. Of some 1.6 million distinct CDR3 sequences listed, almost 35% are singletons.

The sequencing input was blood. The clonotype originates from a woman in her 30s in good health. The V and J genes are TRBV29-1 and TRBJ2-3; D is unresolved. This CDR3 is CSVERLLTDTQYF. The CDR3 bases are TGCAGCGTTGAACGTCTTCTCACAGATACGCAGTATTTT.